This section outlines one T cell receptor (beta chain) sequence together with its context. This clone's antigen is unknown. Qualities for individual bases were not recorded, and no much larger clone is one base off. Library method: the immunoSEQ multiplex PCR assay. The multiplex PCR relied on a mix of 60 forward primers for TCR Vbeta segments and 13 reverse primers for TCR Jbeta segments. The CDR3 region of rearranged TCR beta genes was amplified from genomic DNA with a multiplex PCR assay. The amplified TCR beta libraries were sequenced on the Illumina HiSeq System as 87-base-pair reads. The source study handled its data this way. A later analysis tallied roughly 76 million unique TCR beta chains across the 700 or so repertoires, and around 10 million of those chains were shared by two or more donors. Raw reads were error-corrected and collapsed into unique sequences by a nearest-neighbor algorithm in which closely related sequences were merged to remove PCR and sequencing errors. CDR3 sequences were aligned to IMGT reference sequences to assign V, D and J gene segments. For a sequence to be retained, at least a six-nucleotide match to both a V gene segment and a J gene segment was required. A rearrangement counted as productive if the CDR3 had no stop codons and remained in frame with V and J, and every other rearrangement counted as non-productive. Following IMGT convention, CDR3 was defined as the stretch from the second conserved V-encoded cysteine up to the conserved J-encoded phenylalanine. The earlier analysis of about 620 of the donors excluded sequences that lacked an unambiguous match to a single V gene segment. An earlier analysis of under 750 of the donors called V segments functional above 56.7% productive rearrangements and segregating when the between-donor standard deviation exceeded 5%. A statistical classification framework was developed to diagnose cytomegalovirus status using the catalog of TCR beta chain sequences. In a later analysis, V and J genes were assigned by comparing TCR nucleotide sequences against IMGT/GENE-DB human TR gene sequences. In a later analysis, CDR3 sequences and most-parsimonious VDJ recombination scenarios were assigned using the TCRdist pipeline. A later analysis defined each TCR beta chain by its CDR3 amino acid sequence plus V-gene family, and excluded reads lacking a unique V-gene family. A later analysis removed 592 highly shared, low-generation-probability nucleotide sequences to deal with suspected cross-contamination and a sequencing artifact. A later analysis calculated a clonal expansion index for each public chain from normalized within-repertoire ranks of inferred template counts. A later analysis computed generation probabilities with a VDJ recombination model fitted to out-of-frame rearrangements, and checked the results against IGoR. In a later analysis, hypergeometric tests were used to score TCR-TCR, TCR-HLA and TCR-CMV co-occurrence, with a repertoire-size bias correction applied to TCR pairs. A later analysis estimated false discovery rates by permuting HLA or CMV assignments 20 times. In a later analysis, co-occurring TCRs were grouped using DBSCAN, with TCRdist sequence similarity added in when clustering inside HLA-allele-positive subsets. Repertoires with fewer than 30,000 or more than 120,000 public chains, plus five repertoires with anomalous nucleotide sharing, were excluded from co-occurrence clustering. TCRdb obtained this table from immuneACCESS and retained in-frame rearrangements with V and J assigned. These tables miss some clones; where compared with another copy, unresolved V genes account for less than half of the shortfall, and the remainder is unexplained. V, J and clone size reflect that table, while D and trimming were determined from the DNA. This sample is represented by 180,000 or so clones; around 75% of them were singletons. 2.5% to 3.5% of the sample rests with the top ten.

The sample originates from a study of cytomegalovirus exposure and HLA in healthy donors (dated by TCRdb to the late 2010s). About the full investigation: An earlier analysis of approximately 640 of the donors reported more than 250 Gb of sequence data and 117 million unique TCR beta sequences from some 180 million T cells. Around 320 gigabases of sequencing data and approximately 85 million unique TCR sequences were included in an early release covering roughly 700 HLA-typed donors. Of the 300 to 500 genotyped donors, approximately 81% were placed in the genetic ancestry cluster associated with self-reported Caucasian donors. The aim of the study was to test whether cataloging public T cell receptors could identify signatures of past pathogen exposure. The study profiled the T cell repertoires of 500 to 800 subjects by immunosequencing and related them to cytomegalovirus serostatus. In addition to the first cohort of approximately 670 subjects, a separate validation cohort of approximately 110 different subjects was used. To predict cytomegalovirus infection status, the study brought together high-throughput TCR immunosequencing, statistical association of individual TCRs with disease status, and machine learning. To study patterns of TCR occurrence, a later analysis re-analyzed previously published TCR beta repertoires from around 700 donors and added high-resolution HLA genotyping. Rather than using new phenotypic data, the later analysis identified candidate immune exposures from TCR beta sequences and from how often those sequences occurred across donors. In an earlier analysis of about 590 of the donors, high-throughput TCR beta sequencing was used to judge whether each TCR beta V gene segment behaved as functional or pseudogenic. Donor age, sex, ethnicity and CMV serostatus were compiled together with the repertoire data. A later genetic analysis took genome-wide SNP genotypes for about three fifths of the 666 donors and used that subset as a discovery cohort. Every discovery cohort repertoire had been produced on one sequencing platform. HLA typing included class I and class II loci at four-digit resolution. Typing coverage differed by locus: A, B, C, DRB1 and DQB1 were typed in roughly 620-630 donors, DQA1 in roughly 500, DPA1 in over 600, and DPB1 in about 450. Because of strong linkage in the cohort, a few DR-DQ haplotypes were treated as single units for association and clustering. On average, roughly 250,000 unique TCR beta nucleotide sequences were sequenced per donor among 398 genotyped donors of the cohort, with about 17% of those sequences being non-productive. Results the study describes overall, beyond this receptor: Roughly uniform sequencing depth across donors was assumed in presence/absence analyses, although this assumption may not hold. Because HLA typing was missing for some donors at each locus, association tests included only the typed subset. A further reported finding was that TCR beta sequences accurately predicted the HLA-A and HLA-B alleles for most subjects in the first cohort. In this cohort, only TCR beta chains were sequenced, and detectable features were limited by the absence of alpha or paired-chain data. Several of the top co-occurrence clusters appeared to be linked to parvovirus B19, influenza, CMV and Epstein-Barr virus, according to a later analysis. According to a later analysis, TCR association rates differed among HLA loci, with DRB1 alleles showing the most associated TCRs and HLA-C alleles showing the fewest. In vitro tests confirmed that a few of the cytomegalovirus-associated TCR beta chains recognize cytomegalovirus antigens. The classifier was reported to diagnose cytomegalovirus status with high specificity and sensitivity in both the original cohort and the validation cohort. According to a later analysis, most CMV-associated TCR beta chains appeared to be HLA-restricted, and the HLA associations seemed to be driven largely by CMV exposure. CMV serostatus was the only immune exposure information available for the cohort. A group of highly shared sequence variants was considered likely to be a technical artifact of the sequencing pipeline. In the study, some 180 TCR beta chains were listed as associated with cytomegalovirus. Because counts were too low, roughly 17 rarely observed V segments, including chromosome 9 orphons, were left out of the earlier analysis of about 500 of the donors. It was suggested by the authors that the approach could potentially be generalized to other disease states and immunological phenotypes. A later analysis associated 16,951 TCR beta sequences with specific HLA alleles at a false discovery rate of 0.05. Strong co-occurrence of HLA alleles, especially DR and DQ, made assigning TCR associations to individual alleles difficult. Most TCR sequences were seen in very few donors, while some public TCRs were found in many individuals. A later analysis found that HLA-associated TCR beta chains were more clonally expanded and had lower generation probabilities than equally common non-associated chains. Correlated functional status among segregating V segments might be attributable to linkage disequilibrium, but an unknown experimental factor could not be ruled out. Because the 87-base-pair reads could not distinguish some IMGT-functional V segments, including TRBV6-2 and TRBV6-3, those segments were excluded. In a later genetic analysis, fewer N-insertions in productive TCRs were reported among donors in an Asian-associated ancestry cluster than the roughly 670-donor mean. An earlier analysis of some 590 of the donors showed that most TCR beta V segments appeared in productive rearrangements either about 87% or about 30% of the time, which broadly matched IMGT annotations. V-gene and J-gene trimming of TCR beta chains was associated with a missense DCLRE1C variant in a later genetic analysis, and the association was replicated in an independent cohort.

The CDR3 measures 14 amino acids from cysteine to phenylalanine. Only the CDR3 portion is preserved as DNA: 42 bases, with reading frame beginning at the first base. CDR1 and CDR2 are read off the germline V gene (reference sequence) as LNHNV and YYDKDF. Deletion took 5 bases off V and 8 bases off J, with a span of 18 bases between the germline ends. The cohort consisted of some 670 healthy bone marrow donors. Cohort members were all nominally healthy when sampled, although unrecorded immune exposures were likely present. The donor was CMV seronegative and was included in the group of approximately 350 seronegative cohort members. Each donor provided a peripheral blood sample, and peripheral blood mononuclear cells were used for TCR beta sequencing. The Qiagen DNeasy Blood Extraction Kit was used to extract genomic DNA from the blood cell samples.

The clonotype comes from a male donor in good health and CMV-seronegative. In this chain, TRBV15 is recombined with TRBJ1-2; no D gene can be assigned with confidence. Material for sequencing was PBMCs. The DNA sequence is as follows: TGTGCCACCAGCGCGAGCGGAAGGCCGGGCGGCTACACCTTC. Its protein product is CATSASGRPGGYTF.